This is a list of T cell receptor beta chains from one sample in a study of shared T cell receptors in the human thymus. Here immunoSEQ multiplex PCR was the method, and the copy in TCRdb shows in-frame clones only, minus some. The sample includes more than 300,000 clones, over 90% of them seen just once. The specimen sequenced was thymocytes. All receptors derive from a human donor. The CDR3 runs from the conserved cysteine through the conserved F or W. A D gene is named only where the DNA matches it firmly. Clone size appears in some rows only: once, few, many, or a class for an expanded clone.

CDR3,DNA,J,size,D,V
CASSPATRKEKLFF,TGTGCCAGCTCACCAGCAACTCGGAAGGAAAAACTGTTTTTT,TRBJ1-4,.,.,TRBV18
CASSLEAGYSNQPQHF,TGTGCCAGCAGCTTGGAGGCAGGGTATAGCAATCAGCCCCAGCATTTT,TRBJ1-5,.,.,TRBV5-5
CASQGNTEAFF,TGTGCCTCACAGGGGAACACTGAAGCTTTCTTT,TRBJ1-1,once,.,TRBV10-3
CASTQSPLSEGYSNQPQHF,TGTGCCAGCACCCAATCCCCCCTCTCGGAGGGGTATAGCAATCAGCCCCAGCATTTT,TRBJ1-5,.,.,TRBV28
CATSRVGDGSYEQYF,TGTGCCACCAGCAGAGTAGGGGACGGCTCCTACGAGCAGTACTTC,TRBJ2-7,.,.,TRBV15
CASNRTQARDRKNIQYF,TGTGCCAGCAACCGAACCCAGGCCCGGGACAGAAAAAACATTCAGTACTTC,TRBJ2-4,.,TRBD1,TRBV2
CSVEIGDTNTGELFF,TGCAGCGTTGAAATAGGGGACACGAACACCGGGGAGCTGTTTTTT,TRBJ2-2,once,.,TRBV29-1
CASSKGWEDTQYF,TGTGCCAGCAGTAAGGGGTGGGAAGATACGCAGTATTTT,TRBJ2-3,.,.,TRBV2
CAWGDRGHQRDTQYF,TGTGCCTGGGGGGACAGGGGGCATCAGAGAGATACGCAGTATTTT,TRBJ2-3,.,TRBD1,TRBV30
CASSATRDRTNLSGGYTF,TGTGCCAGTAGTGCGACCCGGGACAGGACAAATCTATCGGGGGGCTACACCTTC,TRBJ1-2,once,TRBD1,TRBV19
CASSFETSGSEQYF,TGTGCCAGCAGCTTTGAGACTAGCGGGAGCGAGCAGTACTTC,TRBJ2-7,.,TRBD2,TRBV5-4
CASSHQTSGTDTQYF,TGTGCCAGCAGTCACCAGACTAGCGGCACAGATACGCAGTATTTT,TRBJ2-3,.,TRBD2,TRBV28
CASSFSPPPAYNEQFF,TGTGCCAGCAGTTTCTCCCCCCCTCCGGCCTACAATGAGCAGTTCTTC,TRBJ2-1,.,.,TRBV28
CASSTTGGSVANEKLFF,TGCGCCAGCAGCACAACAGGGGGTTCAGTGGCTAATGAAAAACTGTTTTTT,TRBJ1-4,once,TRBD1,TRBV5-1
CSATGRDRVTYEQYF,TGCAGCGCCACAGGCCGGGACAGGGTAACCTACGAGCAGTACTTC,TRBJ2-7,.,TRBD1,TRBV29-1
CASSYSRTANEQFF,TGTGCCAGCAGTTACTCTCGCACAGCAAATGAGCAGTTCTTC,TRBJ2-1,.,.,TRBV6-5
CASSSWTDAYEQYF,TGTGCCAGCAGCTCCTGGACAGACGCCTACGAGCAGTACTTC,TRBJ2-7,.,.,TRBV7-9
CASRIRDHFADTGELFF,TGTGCCAGCAGGATCCGGGACCACTTCGCCGACACCGGGGAGCTGTTTTTT,TRBJ2-2,.,.,TRBV11-2
CASTKGIGGAGNEQFF,TGCGCCAGCACTAAGGGTATCGGGGGCGCGGGGAATGAGCAGTTCTTC,TRBJ2-1,once,.,TRBV10-1
CASSTRDTQYF,TGCGCCAGCAGTACTAGGGATACGCAGTATTTT,TRBJ2-3,.,.,TRBV10-1
CASSLQGEINEQFF,TGTGCCAGCAGTTTACAGGGGGAAATCAATGAGCAGTTCTTC,TRBJ2-1,.,TRBD1,TRBV28
CASSSPTGRGETQYF,TGTGCCAGCAGTTCCCCGACAGGGCGGGGTGAGACCCAGTACTTC,TRBJ2-5,.,.,TRBV27
CASRPVSGKKDEQFF,TGTGCCAGTAGGCCTGTGAGCGGGAAAAAAGACGAGCAGTTCTTC,TRBJ2-1,.,TRBD2,TRBV19
CASSPWGLAYNEQFF,TGTGCCAGCAGCCCTTGGGGACTAGCATACAATGAGCAGTTCTTC,TRBJ2-1,.,TRBD2,TRBV6-1
CASNGTGNEQFF,TGTGCCAGCAACGGGACAGGCAATGAGCAGTTCTTC,TRBJ2-1,.,TRBD1,TRBV2
CGAGERNEQFF,TGTGGAGCGGGAGAACGGAATGAGCAGTTCTTC,TRBJ2-1,.,TRBD2,TRBV25-1
CASSPRVAETDTQYF,TGTGCCAGCAGCCCCCGGGTAGCGGAGACAGATACGCAGTATTTT,TRBJ2-3,.,.,TRBV7-9
CASSPVGFGLNTEAFF,TGTGCCAGCAGCCCTGTGGGTTTTGGATTGAACACTGAAGCTTTCTTT,TRBJ1-1,.,.,TRBV5-6
CASSSTGGRNEKLFF,TGTGCCAGTAGTTCGACTGGAGGTAGAAATGAAAAACTGTTTTTT,TRBJ1-4,.,.,TRBV19
CASSRGQGYGYTF,TGTGCCAGCAGCCGGGGACAGGGATATGGCTACACCTTC,TRBJ1-2,.,TRBD1,TRBV11-2